Listed here are 18 T cell receptor beta chains from one sample, sequenced in a study of blood T cell repertoires in COVID-19. Repertoires were generated with immunoSEQ multiplex PCR, while TCRdb's copy carries only in-frame clones and drops some. The sample yields just over 150,000 clones, 82% seen once. Material for sequencing was peripheral blood. All receptors derive from a woman aged 40 to 55 with COVID-19, enrolled during active disease.

This clone was detected only a few times. CDR3 DNA sequence: TGTGCCAGCAGCCAAGAAGGGGCAGGGGGCTCACCCCTCCACTTT. Encoded protein: CASSQEGAGGSPLHF. This rearrangement joins TRBV4-2 to TRBJ1-6, with 8 bases aligning to TRBD1. The CDR3 sequence is 15 residues long. CDR1 and CDR2 (germline): LGHNA, YNFKEQ. Trimming at V came to 0 bases and at J to 10 bases, leaving 5 bases not matched to a gene.

This sequence joins TRBV11-3 and TRBJ2-2, with 14 nucleotides matching TRBD2. V gave up 5 bases and J gave up 3 bases; unmatched junction bases: 5. This CDR3 has 17 amino acids. Germline values: CDR1 SGHNT, CDR2 YENEEA. CDR3 sequence reads: CASSLGLAGGYTGELFF. The CDR3 nucleotides read TGTGCCAGCAGCCTCGGACTAGCGGGAGGTTACACCGGGGAGCTGTTTTTT.

The chain has TRBV5-1 and TRBJ2-1; the match to TRBD1 covers 10 bases. The CDR3 has 15 residues. The V segment lost 3 bases and the J segment 8 bases; nucleotides outside the gene matches: 8. Germline CDR1 and CDR2: SGHRS and YFSETQ. The CDR3 DNA reads as TGCGCCAGCAGCTCGTACGGGACAGGGGATGATGAGCAGTTCTTC. This sequence encodes CASSSYGTGDDEQFF.

V is TRBV4-1 and J is TRBJ2-7; maybe TRBD1 (5 bases). This CDR3 has 14 amino acids. CDR1 is MGHRA, CDR2 YSYEKL, per germline. The V and J ends lost 1 base and 0 bases respectively, with 7 bases between them. In DNA, the CDR3 is TGCGCCAGCAGCCAAGTTACAGGCTCCTACGAGCAGTACTTC. Protein sequence: CASSQVTGSYEQYF.

In this sample, this clone turned up once. The rearrangement joins TRBV27 to TRBJ2-7; 11 nucleotides agree with TRBD1. The CDR3 runs to 16 residues. Unmatched junction bases numbered 9, after V lost 5 bases and J lost 3 bases. The germline V gene has CDR1 MNHEY and CDR2 SMNVEV (reference sequence). Written as DNA, the CDR3 is TGTGCCAGCAGTAAGTTTAAGGGGACAGGGGGCTACGAGCAGTACTTC. It yields the protein CASSKFKGTGGYEQYF.

The chain employs TRBV12-3 or TRBV12-4 and TRBJ1-2, with a possible D match to TRBD1 (5 bases). The CDR3 is 12 residues long. V lost 2 bases and J 7 bases, leaving 8 bases between the germline ends. The CDR3 spells CASSLSRGGYTF. CDR3 DNA: TGTGCCAGCAGTTTATCTAGGGGTGGCTACACCTTC.

This clone was detected a few times. The rearrangement uses TRBV12-3 or TRBV12-4 and TRBJ1-5; the D is unclear. The CDR3 extends over 12 amino acids. Trimming took 2 bases from V and 8 from J, leaving 7 bases between them. CDR3 in amino acids: CASSLTEEPQHF. The CDR3 nucleotides are TGTGCCAGCAGTTTAACCGAGGAGCCCCAGCATTTT.

Of note for this clone: At one end the junction does not follow the germline gene, possibly because of a read error. This sequence joins TRBV7-7 and TRBJ2-5; unclear D gene. CDR3 length equals 13 residues. The germline CDR1 and CDR2 sequences are SSHAT and FNYEAQ (reference sequence). CDR3 bases: TGTGCTAGCAGCTTGGGTAACAGTGGGACCCAGTACTTC. It is translated as CASSLGNSGTQYF.

The rearrangement uses TRBV6-2 or TRBV6-3 and TRBJ1-5; 8 bases map to TRBD1. This CDR3 contains 17 residues. V trimming: 5 bases; J trimming: 0 bases; junction bases outside the gene matches: 9. CDR1 MNHEY and CDR2 SVGEGT come from the germline V gene. The CDR3 is CASSARDRPDSNQPQHF. The CDR3 DNA reads as TGTGCCAGCAGTGCCCGGGACAGGCCGGATAGCAATCAGCCCCAGCATTTT.

The chain uses TRBV20-1 and TRBJ2-7; possibly TRBD1 for D (6 bases). Trimming stripped 3 bases from V and 0 bases from J, with 12 bases between. This CDR3 region has 14 residues. Germline V CDR1 and CDR2: DFQATT, SNEGSKA (reference sequence). CDR3 DNA sequence: TGCAGTGCTAGTGGGGACATTGGCTCCTACGAGCAGTACTTC. Translation: CSASGDIGSYEQYF.

The CDR3: CASSLMGGTSYGYTF. The CDR3, as DNA: TGTGCCAGCAGCCTAATGGGGGGGACTTCCTATGGCTACACCTTC. The chain carries TRBV7-2 and TRBJ1-2; the D gene is possibly TRBD1 (5 bases). V was shortened by 5 bases and J by 4 bases, with 17 bases between the two germline ends. CDR1 is SGHTA, CDR2 FQGNSA, per germline. The CDR3 has 15 amino acids.

The V call is TRBV5-4, the J call TRBJ2-5; TRBD2 is a possible D gene (5 bases). V dropped 5 bases and J dropped 2 bases, with 10 bases sitting between them. The CDR3 loop spans 13 amino acids. Germline V CDR1 and CDR2: SGHNT, YYREEE (reference sequence). The CDR3 bases are TGTGCCAGCAGTTCCGGGATACAAGAGACCCAGTACTTC. This translates into CASSSGIQETQYF.

The rearrangement joins TRBV28 to TRBJ2-5; 7 nucleotides match TRBD1. This CDR3 comprises 14 residues. CDR1 MDHEN and CDR2 SYDVKM come from the germline V gene. Trimming cost V 5 bases and J 3 bases; bases outside gene matches: 6. The CDR3, as DNA: TGTGCCAGCAGTCCCGACAGGGTTAAAGAGACCCAGTACTTC. It is translated as CASSPDRVKETQYF.

The V call is TRBV15, the J call TRBJ2-5, with a weak D call TRBD1 (5 bases). The CDR3 runs to 15 residues. Trimming took off 1 base at V and 5 bases at J, with 14 bases between the two ends. The germline V gene encodes CDR1 LNHNV and CDR2 YYDKDF (reference sequence). The CDR3 is CATSRVSRPGETQYF. Written as DNA, the CDR3 is TGTGCCACCAGCAGAGTTTCCCGTCCAGGGGAGACCCAGTACTTC.

V gene TRBV6-5 combines with J gene TRBJ1-1, with D possibly matching TRBD1 (6 bases). Germline V CDR1 and CDR2: MNHEY, SVGAGI. Trimming shortened V by 3 bases and J by 0 bases, and 14 bases separated the two germline ends. CDR3 size: 16 residues. The CDR3 loop reads CASSYVTGQLNTEAFF. CDR3 nucleotide sequence: TGTGCCAGCAGTTATGTGACCGGACAGTTGAACACTGAAGCTTTCTTT.

The rearrangement uses TRBV5-4 and TRBJ2-7; 10 bases are shared with TRBD1. Germline V gene data show CDR1 as SGHNT and CDR2 as YYREEE (reference sequence). This CDR3 region has 15 residues. The J segment lost 6 bases and the V segment lost 0 bases, leaving 6 bases of the junction unmatched. The CDR3 region is CASSLVGQGSLEQYF. The CDR3 DNA follows: TGTGCCAGCAGCTTGGTGGGACAGGGGTCGCTCGAGCAGTACTTC.

The V call is TRBV6-5, the J call TRBJ1-4; TRBD1 matches 10 bases. V lost 4 bases, J lost 6 bases, and 5 bases stayed unmatched. The CDR3 runs to 15 residues. Per germline, CDR1 MNHEY and CDR2 SVGAGI. CDR3 in DNA: TGTGCCAGCAGTTCCTCGACAGGGGGCTATGAAAAACTGTTTTTT. It codes for CASSSSTGGYEKLFF.

The J gene is TRBJ1-2, the V gene TRBV18; a weak D match, TRBD1 (6 bases). Trimming removed 2 bases at V and 9 bases at J, with 22 bases between. Germline CDR1 reads KGHSH; CDR2 reads LQKENI. The CDR3 totals 16 residues. The CDR3: CASSPGIDRWGDSYTF. The CDR3 DNA reads TGTGCCAGCTCACCAGGGATCGACAGGTGGGGCGATAGCTACACCTTC. Full variable domain (outside the CDR3, taken from reference TRBV18 and TRBJ1-2): NAGVMQNPRHLVRRRGQEARLRCSPMKGHSHVYWYRQLPEEGLKFMVYLQKENIIDESGMPKERFSAEFPKEGPSILRIQQVVRGDSAAYFCASSPGIDRWGDSYTFGSGTRLTVV.